The rows below give T cell receptor beta chains drawn from one sample of a study of beta chain features in type 1 diabetes. This table comes from immunoSEQ multiplex PCR, and its TCRdb copy is limited to in-frame clones, with some not included. Of tens of thousands of clones in the sample, more than 45% were seen once. The specimen sequenced was stem cell memory CD4+ T cells from blood. The receptors here all came from a man between 18 and 35 years old with type 1 diabetes. CDR3s include the opening cysteine and the closing phenylalanine or tryptophan. Each record gives: V gene, J gene, clone size, D gene, CDR3 protein, CDR3 DNA. A D gene is named only where the DNA matches it firmly. Not all rows give a size; the values are once, few, many and, for expanded clones, a class.

v_call: TRBV28
j_call: TRBJ2-7
clone_size: .
d_call: .
cdr3_aa: CASGKLSSYEQYF
cdr3_nt: TGTGCCAGCGGTAAACTGAGCTCCTACGAGCAGTACTTC

v_call: TRBV30
j_call: TRBJ2-2
clone_size: .
d_call: TRBD1
cdr3_aa: CAWRGQMTGELFF
cdr3_nt: TGTGCCTGGAGGGGACAGATGACCGGGGAGCTGTTTTTT

v_call: TRBV18
j_call: TRBJ1-1
clone_size: .
d_call: .
cdr3_aa: CASSPWGGVNTEAFF
cdr3_nt: TGTGCCAGCTCCCCATGGGGAGGGGTGAACACTGAAGCTTTCTTT

v_call: TRBV6-6
j_call: TRBJ2-7
clone_size: .
d_call: TRBD1
cdr3_aa: CATGREAGQGGQYF
cdr3_nt: TGTGCCACAGGGAGAGAAGCGGGACAGGGAGGGCAGTACTTC

v_call: TRBV29-1
j_call: TRBJ2-5
clone_size: .
d_call: TRBD2
cdr3_aa: CSVGLATQETQYF
cdr3_nt: TGCAGCGTTGGACTAGCCACTCAAGAGACCCAGTACTTC

v_call: TRBV19
j_call: TRBJ1-2
clone_size: .
d_call: .
cdr3_aa: CASSMVTRTHGYTF
cdr3_nt: TGTGCCAGTAGTATGGTTACTCGGACACATGGCTACACCTTC

v_call: TRBV28
j_call: TRBJ1-2
clone_size: .
d_call: TRBD1
cdr3_aa: CASRTGASGYTF
cdr3_nt: TGTGCCAGCCGGACAGGGGCGAGCGGCTACACCTTC

v_call: TRBV18
j_call: TRBJ2-7
clone_size: .
d_call: .
cdr3_aa: CASSIAGATRTYEQYF
cdr3_nt: TGTGCCAGCTCAATTGCCGGCGCCACTAGGACCTACGAGCAGTACTTC

v_call: TRBV18
j_call: TRBJ2-7
clone_size: once
d_call: TRBD2
cdr3_aa: CASSPKLAGGPLEQYF
cdr3_nt: TGTGCCAGCTCGCCCAAGCTAGCGGGAGGGCCGTTGGAGCAGTACTTC

v_call: TRBV9
j_call: TRBJ2-5
clone_size: .
d_call: TRBD2
cdr3_aa: CASSVGVAGGETQYF
cdr3_nt: TGTGCCAGCAGCGTAGGGGTAGCGGGGGGAGAGACCCAGTACTTC

v_call: TRBV6-5
j_call: TRBJ2-3
clone_size: few
d_call: .
cdr3_aa: CASSYPGTPTDTQYF
cdr3_nt: TGTGCCAGCAGTTACCCCGGGACTCCCACAGATACGCAGTATTTT

v_call: TRBV11-1
j_call: TRBJ2-7
clone_size: .
d_call: TRBD1
cdr3_aa: CASSHYRDRGSEQYF
cdr3_nt: TGTGCCAGCAGCCACTACCGGGACAGGGGATCCGAGCAGTACTTC

v_call: TRBV7-2
j_call: TRBJ2-6
clone_size: .
d_call: .
cdr3_aa: CASSFLVTGAGANVLTF
cdr3_nt: TGTGCCAGCAGCTTTCTTGTCACGGGAGCTGGGGCCAACGTCCTGACTTTC

v_call: TRBV30
j_call: TRBJ2-7
clone_size: .
d_call: .
cdr3_aa: CAWSVRRVWGEQYF
cdr3_nt: TGTGCCTGGAGTGTACGCAGGGTCTGGGGCGAGCAGTACTTC

v_call: TRBV11-2
j_call: TRBJ2-1
clone_size: .
d_call: TRBD2
cdr3_aa: CASSSSGLAPNEQFF
cdr3_nt: TGTGCCAGCAGCTCCTCGGGACTAGCGCCCAATGAGCAGTTCTTC

v_call: TRBV5-1
j_call: TRBJ2-7
clone_size: once
d_call: .
cdr3_aa: CASSLEYSGLYEQYF
cdr3_nt: TGCGCCAGCAGCTTGGAATATAGTGGGCTCTACGAGCAGTACTTC

v_call: TRBV29-1
j_call: TRBJ2-1
clone_size: .
d_call: TRBD2
cdr3_aa: CSVSGLAGFYNEQFF
cdr3_nt: TGCAGCGTTTCAGGACTAGCGGGATTTTACAATGAGCAGTTCTTC

v_call: TRBV9
j_call: TRBJ2-5
clone_size: .
d_call: .
cdr3_aa: CASSVVGHTQETQYF
cdr3_nt: TGTGCCAGCAGCGTCGTTGGACACACTCAAGAGACCCAGTACTTC

v_call: TRBV7-9
j_call: TRBJ1-1
clone_size: .
d_call: .
cdr3_aa: CASSKGEGEVFF
cdr3_nt: TGTGCCAGCAGTAAGGGGGAGGGGGAAGTTTTCTTT

v_call: TRBV2
j_call: TRBJ1-5
clone_size: .
d_call: .
cdr3_aa: CASRSLNQPQHF
cdr3_nt: TGTGCCTCCCGGTCCCTCAATCAGCCCCAGCATTTT

v_call: TRBV7-9
j_call: TRBJ2-2
clone_size: .
d_call: .
cdr3_aa: CASSLVVSGTNTGELFF
cdr3_nt: TGTGCCAGCAGCTTAGTAGTCAGCGGGACAAACACCGGGGAGCTGTTTTTT

v_call: TRBV27
j_call: TRBJ1-5
clone_size: .
d_call: .
cdr3_aa: CASSLRGSSRPQHF
cdr3_nt: TGTGCCAGCAGTTTGAGAGGGAGCTCCCGACCCCAGCATTTT

v_call: TRBV29-1
j_call: TRBJ1-1
clone_size: few
d_call: .
cdr3_aa: CSARDRHTEAFF
cdr3_nt: TGCAGCGCCCGAGACAGGCACACTGAAGCTTTCTTT

v_call: TRBV6-5
j_call: TRBJ2-3
clone_size: few
d_call: TRBD2
cdr3_aa: CASSRTSGRADTQYF
cdr3_nt: TGTGCCAGCAGCCGGACTAGCGGGAGGGCAGATACGCAGTATTTT

v_call: TRBV14
j_call: TRBJ1-2
clone_size: few
d_call: .
cdr3_aa: CASSQDWTGVPTQF
cdr3_nt: TGTGCCAGCAGCCAAGATTGGACTGGGGTACCGACTCAATTC

v_call: TRBV19
j_call: TRBJ2-7
clone_size: .
d_call: .
cdr3_aa: CASSLLDGVHHEQYF
cdr3_nt: TGTGCCAGTAGCCTCTTGGACGGGGTCCACCACGAGCAGTACTTC

v_call: TRBV7-2
j_call: TRBJ2-7
clone_size: few
d_call: TRBD2
cdr3_aa: CASSPSGIEYEQYF
cdr3_nt: TGTGCCAGCAGCCCCAGCGGGATCGAATACGAGCAGTACTTC

v_call: TRBV30
j_call: TRBJ2-3
clone_size: .
d_call: TRBD2
cdr3_aa: CAWSVFRSGGANTQYF
cdr3_nt: TGTGCCTGGAGTGTTTTTCGTAGCGGGGGGGCAAATACGCAGTATTTT

v_call: TRBV7-2
j_call: TRBJ1-2
clone_size: .
d_call: TRBD1
cdr3_aa: CASSLDHRGNGYTF
cdr3_nt: TGTGCCAGCAGCTTAGATCACAGGGGGAATGGCTACACCTTC

v_call: TRBV5-1
j_call: TRBJ2-5
clone_size: few
d_call: .
cdr3_aa: CASSPGQRTQETQYF
cdr3_nt: TGCGCCAGCAGCCCCGGACAGCGGACCCAAGAGACCCAGTACTTC

v_call: TRBV14
j_call: TRBJ1-1
clone_size: .
d_call: TRBD1
cdr3_aa: CASSQHPGQGPREEAFF
cdr3_nt: TGTGCCAGCAGCCAGCACCCGGGACAGGGGCCGCGTGAGGAAGCTTTCTTT

v_call: TRBV9
j_call: TRBJ1-1
clone_size: .
d_call: TRBD1
cdr3_aa: CASSVGSGGQLNTEAFF
cdr3_nt: TGTGCCAGCAGCGTAGGGTCTGGGGGACAGCTGAACACTGAAGCTTTCTTT

v_call: TRBV18
j_call: TRBJ2-5
clone_size: few
d_call: .
cdr3_aa: CASSPPTGEETQYF
cdr3_nt: TGTGCCAGCTCACCACCTACGGGGGAAGAGACCCAGTACTTC

v_call: TRBV4-3
j_call: TRBJ2-7
clone_size: few
d_call: TRBD1
cdr3_aa: CASSQDWDRVSEQYF
cdr3_nt: TGCGCCAGCAGCCAAGATTGGGACAGGGTTAGCGAGCAGTACTTC

v_call: TRBV7-2
j_call: TRBJ1-6
clone_size: once
d_call: .
cdr3_aa: CASSRDGTFTNSPLHF
cdr3_nt: TGTGCCAGCAGCCGAGACGGGACTTTTACTAATTCACCCCTCCACTTT

v_call: TRBV7-9
j_call: TRBJ2-7
clone_size: .
d_call: .
cdr3_aa: CASNDSPTYEQYF
cdr3_nt: TGTGCCAGCAATGACAGCCCCACCTACGAGCAGTACTTC

v_call: TRBV5-4
j_call: TRBJ2-7
clone_size: .
d_call: TRBD1
cdr3_aa: CASSVNRDRSDEQYF
cdr3_nt: TGTGCCAGCAGCGTAAACCGGGACAGGAGTGACGAGCAGTACTTC

v_call: TRBV14
j_call: TRBJ2-1
clone_size: few
d_call: TRBD2
cdr3_aa: CASRHRLAGGLLGEQFF
cdr3_nt: TGTGCCAGCAGACATCGACTAGCGGGGGGGCTTTTGGGTGAGCAGTTCTTC

v_call: TRBV5-6
j_call: TRBJ2-5
clone_size: .
d_call: .
cdr3_aa: CASSLGSVLETQYF
cdr3_nt: TGTGCCAGCAGCTTGGGTTCTGTGTTGGAGACCCAGTACTTC

v_call: TRBV28
j_call: TRBJ2-7
clone_size: few
d_call: .
cdr3_aa: CASSLSRGQYF
cdr3_nt: TGTGCCAGCAGTTTATCCAGGGGGCAGTACTTC

v_call: TRBV10-3
j_call: TRBJ2-7
clone_size: .
d_call: TRBD2
cdr3_aa: CAIRSTSGTYEQYF
cdr3_nt: TGTGCCATCAGGTCGACTAGCGGGACGTACGAGCAGTACTTC

v_call: TRBV2
j_call: TRBJ1-5
clone_size: few
d_call: .
cdr3_aa: CASSLVATNQPQHF
cdr3_nt: TGTGCCAGCAGTCTAGTCGCGACTAATCAGCCCCAGCATTTT

v_call: TRBV2
j_call: TRBJ1-5
clone_size: .
d_call: .
cdr3_aa: CASSGQGYFNQPQHF
cdr3_nt: TGTGCCAGCAGTGGTCAGGGGTACTTCAATCAGCCCCAGCATTTT

v_call: TRBV30
j_call: TRBJ2-7
clone_size: .
d_call: .
cdr3_aa: CAWSVATIHEQYF
cdr3_nt: TGTGCCTGGAGTGTAGCTACGATCCACGAGCAGTACTTC

v_call: TRBV29-1
j_call: TRBJ2-5
clone_size: few
d_call: TRBD1
cdr3_aa: CSVRQGRETQYF
cdr3_nt: TGCAGCGTCCGACAGGGTCGGGAGACCCAGTACTTC

v_call: TRBV7-2
j_call: TRBJ2-1
clone_size: .
d_call: TRBD2
cdr3_aa: CASSQLAGGRYNEQFF
cdr3_nt: TGTGCCAGCAGCCAACTAGCGGGGGGTAGGTACAATGAGCAGTTCTTC

v_call: TRBV5-4
j_call: TRBJ2-5
clone_size: few
d_call: TRBD2
cdr3_aa: CASSLSSGAQETQYF
cdr3_nt: TGTGCCAGCAGCTTGTCCAGCGGGGCACAAGAGACCCAGTACTTC

v_call: TRBV28
j_call: TRBJ2-1
clone_size: .
d_call: TRBD2
cdr3_aa: CASSPLGTSGNNEQFF
cdr3_nt: TGTGCCAGCAGTCCTTTAGGGACTAGCGGAAACAATGAGCAGTTCTTC

v_call: TRBV30
j_call: TRBJ1-3
clone_size: .
d_call: .
cdr3_aa: CAWSGQYSSGNTIYF
cdr3_nt: TGTGCCTGGAGCGGACAGTACAGCTCTGGAAACACCATATATTTT

v_call: TRBV18
j_call: TRBJ1-6
clone_size: .
d_call: TRBD1
cdr3_aa: CASSPSQGVGSPLHF
cdr3_nt: TGTGCCAGCTCACCCTCACAGGGGGTCGGCTCACCCCTCCACTTT